These 16 T cell receptor beta chains originate from one sample sequenced in a study of response to subunit inactivated influenza vaccine. TCRdb re-derived calls from the RT-PCR reads in MiXCR, one entry per CDR3 protein. Of approximately 730,000 distinct CDR3 sequences in the sample, around 14% were seen once. Sequencing was performed on PBMCs from blood, taken 14 to 15 days before vaccination. These TCRs come from a man aged 50-60 years who received an inactivated influenza vaccine.

Only a few counts were recorded for this clonotype. V usage is TRBV2 and J usage is TRBJ1-5; TRBD1 matches 9 bases. V lost 8 bases to trimming and J lost 9 bases; unmatched junction nucleotides: 11. The CDR3 runs to 14 residues. Germline CDR1 SNHLY, CDR2 FYNNEI. CDR3 DNA sequence: TGTGCCAGCGAACGGACAGGGGAGGCTTGGCCCCAGCATTTT. Translating gives CASERTGEAWPQHF.

CDR3 DNA: TGTGCCAGCAGCTTTCTGAACGGGCTGGGGGAACAAGAGACCCAGTACTTC. Protein: CASSFLNGLGEQETQYF. The chain employs TRBV7-9 and TRBJ2-5; D may match TRBD1 or TRBD2 (5 bases each). This CDR3 contains 17 residues. CDR1 is SEHNR, CDR2 FQNEAQ, per germline (reference sequence). Deletions cut 3 bases from V and 2 bases from J, with 19 bases between.

The count of this clonotype is one. Just one base apart from a much larger clone, this may be a read error. The DNA of the CDR3 is TGTGCCAGCAGCGATAGCGTCGCCGGGGAGCTGTTTTTT. It specifies CASSDSVAGELFF. The rearrangement joins TRBV7-6 to TRBJ2-2; maybe TRBD2 (5 bases). From germline, CDR1 is SGHVS and CDR2 FNYEAQ. With 5 bases removed from V and 6 bases from J, the gap between germline ends came to 10 bases. CDR3 length: 13 residues.

This clonotype has just a few counts. The chain joins TRBV6-5 to TRBJ2-7; D not resolved. Trimming left V 0 bases short and J 0 bases short, with 6 bases between. Germline CDR1 reads MNHEY; CDR2 reads SVGAGI. This CDR3 contains 14 residues. The CDR3 DNA reads TGTGCCAGCAGTTACTCGGCAGCCTCCTACGAGCAGTACTTC. Protein product: CASSYSAASYEQYF.

The gene calls are TRBV30 and TRBJ2-5; unclear D gene. CDR3 size: 11 residues. Germline V gene data show CDR1 as GTSNPN and CDR2 as SVGIG (reference sequence). V lost 5 bases, J lost 1 base, and 5 bases lay in between. CDR3 nucleotides: TGTGCCTGGGGAGCCCAAGAGACCCAGTACTTC. Protein sequence: CAWGAQETQYF.

This clonotype has just a few counts. The chain is built from TRBV7-9 and TRBJ1-4; 7 bases match TRBD1. CDR3 length: 17 amino acids. Germline-derived CDR1 and CDR2 are SEHNR and FQNEAQ (reference sequence). The junction had 16 bases not matched to a gene; V was cut back by 4 bases and J by 8 bases. The CDR3 sequence: CASSSPREGQRSEKLFF. In nucleotides, the CDR3 is TGTGCCAGCAGCTCACCACGAGAGGGACAGCGTTCCGAAAAACTGTTTTTT.

V is TRBV7-8 and J is TRBJ2-1, with TRBD2 identical over 7 bases. The CDR3 length is 18 residues. Germline-derived CDR1 and CDR2 are SGHVS and FQNEAQ. Unmatched junction bases numbered 17, after V lost 5 bases and J lost 4 bases. CDR3 DNA: TGTGCCAGCAGCCCCACGCGGGGAGGGACCGGTCGTTACAATGAGCAGTTCTTC. It codes for CASSPTRGGTGRYNEQFF.

The chain joins TRBV15 to TRBJ1-1; 7 positions match TRBD1. The CDR3 consists of 16 residues. CDR1 and CDR2 (germline): LNHNV, YYDKDF (reference sequence). V lost 3 bases and J lost 2; bases outside the gene matches: 9. The CDR3 protein is CATSSGPGGLNTEAFF. The CDR3 nucleotides read TGTGCCACCAGCAGTGGCCCAGGGGGATTAAACACTGAAGCTTTCTTT.

In DNA, the CDR3 is TGTGCCAGCAGTTACCCATCGGGCCGGATTTTTTACGAGCAGTACTTC. Protein: CASSYPSGRIFYEQYF. The rearrangement uses TRBV6-2 or TRBV6-3 and TRBJ2-7; D is undetermined. Germline CDR1 and CDR2: MNHEY and SVGEGT. V dropped 2 bases and J dropped 4 bases, with 18 bases sitting between them. This CDR3 has 16 residues.

This clonotype was counted only a few times. CDR3 sequence reads: CASSPRQGPIGYTF. As DNA, the CDR3 is TGTGCCAGCAGCCCGAGACAGGGTCCCATAGGCTACACCTTC. The chain is built from TRBV7-2 and TRBJ1-2; 7 bases are shared with TRBD1. The CDR3 extends over 14 amino acids. The V gene end was trimmed by 5 bases and the J gene end by 8 bases; junction bases not matched to a gene: 11. Germline V gene data show CDR1 as SGHTA and CDR2 as FQGNSA.

This clonotype came up many times. The rearrangement uses TRBV20-1 and TRBJ2-1; 8 bases map to TRBD1. In germline, CDR1 is DFQATT, CDR2 SNEGSKA (reference sequence). J was trimmed by 5 bases and V by 4 bases; bases with no gene match: 22. The CDR3 covers 19 residues. The DNA for the CDR3 is TGCAGTGCTAAAGTTTTTAGTTCGACAGGGGCCGAACGGAACAATGAGCAGTTCTTC. Its translation is CSAKVFSSTGAERNNEQFF.

The V call is TRBV20-1, the J call TRBJ2-5; no firm D call. Germline CDR1 DFQATT, CDR2 SNEGSKA (reference sequence). The V end was cut by 2 bases, the J end by 1 base, with 5 bases between. CDR3 length: 12 residues. The CDR3 sequence is CSARLSQETQYF. CDR3 DNA: TGCAGTGCTAGACTCAGCCAAGAGACCCAGTACTTC.

This clonotype was counted between two and nine times. This chain links TRBV28 with TRBJ2-1; 8 bases agree with TRBD2. V was pared by 5 bases and J by 10 bases, with 22 bases of the junction left unmatched. Germline CDR1 is MDHEN and CDR2 is SYDVKM. CDR3 length: 18 residues. CDR3 nucleotide sequence: TGTGCCAGCAGTAGGGGCTTGTACGGGAGGGACCGGTTCCGAGAGCAGTTCTTC. The encoded protein is CASSRGLYGRDRFREQFF.

This clonotype came up a few times. V is TRBV20-1 and J is TRBJ2-7; 8 bases match TRBD2. The CDR3 is 15 residues long. The V and J ends lost 5 bases and 3 bases, in that order; junction bases with no gene match: 12. Germline V gene sequence: CDR1 DFQATT, CDR2 SNEGSKA (reference sequence). The CDR3 is CSAEGPLTSGYEQYF. The CDR3 bases are TGCAGTGCTGAGGGGCCCCTTACTAGCGGCTACGAGCAGTACTTC.

The chain has TRBV11-2 and TRBJ2-6; a possible D gene is TRBD2 (6 bases). V lost 6 bases, J lost 0 bases, and 12 bases lay in between. The CDR3 spans 16 residues. In germline, CDR1 is SGHAT, CDR2 FQNNGV. The CDR3 DNA follows: TGTGCCAGCAGACGGGACTTTTTCTCTGGGGCCAACGTCCTGACTTTC. Translating gives CASRRDFFSGANVLTF.

Ten or more counts support this clonotype. The chain joins TRBV24-1 to TRBJ2-2, with D perhaps matching TRBD1 (6 bases). V was trimmed by 4 bases and J by 4 bases, leaving 9 bases between them. The CDR3 is 14 residues long. The germline gives CDR1 KGHDR, CDR2 SFDVKD. In DNA, the CDR3 is TGTGCCACCAGTGACATCAGGGGCACCGGGGAGCTGTTTTTT. This sequence encodes CATSDIRGTGELFF.